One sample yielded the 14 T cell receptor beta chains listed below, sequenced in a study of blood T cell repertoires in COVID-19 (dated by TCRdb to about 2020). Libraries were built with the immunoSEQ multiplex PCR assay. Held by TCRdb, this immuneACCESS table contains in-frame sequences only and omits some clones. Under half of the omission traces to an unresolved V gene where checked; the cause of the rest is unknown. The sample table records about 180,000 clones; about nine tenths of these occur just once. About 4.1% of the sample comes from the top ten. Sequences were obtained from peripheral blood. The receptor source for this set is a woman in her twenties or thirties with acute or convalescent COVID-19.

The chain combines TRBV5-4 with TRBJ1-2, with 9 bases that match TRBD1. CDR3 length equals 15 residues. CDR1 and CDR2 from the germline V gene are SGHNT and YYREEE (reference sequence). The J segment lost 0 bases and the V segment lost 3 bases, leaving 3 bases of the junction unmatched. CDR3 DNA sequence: TGTGCCAGCAGCTGGGACAGGGTAACTAACTATGGCTACACCTTC. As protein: CASSWDRVTNYGYTF.

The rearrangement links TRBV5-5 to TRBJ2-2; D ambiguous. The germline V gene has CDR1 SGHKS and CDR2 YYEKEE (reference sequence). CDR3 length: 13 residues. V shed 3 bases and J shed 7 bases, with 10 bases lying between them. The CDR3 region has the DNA TGTGCCAGCAGCTCCATTCTCAGCGGGGAGCTGTTTTTT. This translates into CASSSILSGELFF.

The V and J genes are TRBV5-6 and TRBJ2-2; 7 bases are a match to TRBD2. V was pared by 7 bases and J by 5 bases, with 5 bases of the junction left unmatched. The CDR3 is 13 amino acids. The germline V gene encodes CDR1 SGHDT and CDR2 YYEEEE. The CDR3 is CASCGEGTGELFF. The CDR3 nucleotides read TGTGCCAGCTGTGGGGAGGGTACCGGGGAGCTGTTTTTT.

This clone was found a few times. CDR3 DNA sequence: TGTGCCAGCAGCCTCGGACAGGGGGCCCGCTACGAGCAGTACTTC. This encodes CASSLGQGARYEQYF. The rearrangement joins TRBV2 to TRBJ2-7; 11 nucleotides align to TRBD1. The germline V gene encodes CDR1 SNHLY and CDR2 FYNNEI. The CDR3 totals 15 residues. Losses at the gene ends were 6 bases for V and 3 bases for J; bases not matched to a gene: 7.

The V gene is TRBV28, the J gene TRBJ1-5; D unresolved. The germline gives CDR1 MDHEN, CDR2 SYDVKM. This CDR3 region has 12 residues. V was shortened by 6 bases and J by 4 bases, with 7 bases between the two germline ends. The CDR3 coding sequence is TGTGCCAGCAGCCCCATGAATCAGCCCCAGCATTTT. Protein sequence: CASSPMNQPQHF.

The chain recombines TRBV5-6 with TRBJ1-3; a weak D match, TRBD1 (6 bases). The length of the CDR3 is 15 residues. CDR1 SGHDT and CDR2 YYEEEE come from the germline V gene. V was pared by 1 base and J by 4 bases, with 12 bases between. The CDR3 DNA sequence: TGTGCCAGCAGCTTGTTAGGGACAAGAGGAAACACCATATATTTT. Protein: CASSLLGTRGNTIYF.

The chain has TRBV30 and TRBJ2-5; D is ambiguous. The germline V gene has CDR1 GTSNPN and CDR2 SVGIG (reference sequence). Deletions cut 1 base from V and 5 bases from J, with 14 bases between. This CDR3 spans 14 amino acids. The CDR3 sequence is CAWSGSTWRETQYF. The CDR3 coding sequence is TGTGCCTGGAGTGGGTCAACTTGGCGGGAGACCCAGTACTTC. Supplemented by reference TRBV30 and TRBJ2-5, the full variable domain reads SQTIHQWPATLVQPVGSPLSLECTVEGTSNPNLYWYRQAAGRGLQLLFYSVGIGQISSEVPQNLSASRPQDRQFILSSKKLLLSDSGFYLCAWSGSTWRETQYFGPGTRLLVL.

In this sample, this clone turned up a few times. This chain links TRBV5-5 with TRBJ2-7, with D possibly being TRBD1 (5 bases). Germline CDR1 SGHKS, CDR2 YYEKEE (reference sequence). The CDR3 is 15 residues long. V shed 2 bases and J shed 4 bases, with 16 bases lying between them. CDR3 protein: CASSLQVTSWYEQYF. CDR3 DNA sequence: TGTGCCAGCAGCTTACAGGTCACAAGTTGGTACGAGCAGTACTTC.

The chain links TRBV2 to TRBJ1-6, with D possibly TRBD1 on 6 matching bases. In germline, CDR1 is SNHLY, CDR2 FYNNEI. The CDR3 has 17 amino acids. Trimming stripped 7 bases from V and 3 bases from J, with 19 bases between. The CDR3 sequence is CASKGGTFYNYNSPLHF. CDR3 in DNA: TGTGCCAGCAAGGGGGGGACTTTCTATAACTATAATTCACCCCTCCACTTT. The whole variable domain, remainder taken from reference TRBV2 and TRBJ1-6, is EPEVTQTPSHQVTQMGQEVILRCVPISNHLYFYWYRQILGQKVEFLVSFYNNEISEKSEIFDDQFSVERPDGSNFTLKIRSTKLEDSAMYFCASKGGTFYNYNSPLHFGNGTRLTVT.

CDR3 region: CASAIAGVADTQYF. In nucleotides, the CDR3 is TGTGCTAGTGCGATAGCGGGAGTGGCGGATACGCAGTATTTT. The chain carries TRBV12-5 and TRBJ2-3; 9 positions match TRBD2. The CDR3 is 14 amino acids. V lost 7 bases and J lost 6; bases outside the gene matches: 8. CDR1 LGHNT and CDR2 FRNRAP come from the germline V gene.

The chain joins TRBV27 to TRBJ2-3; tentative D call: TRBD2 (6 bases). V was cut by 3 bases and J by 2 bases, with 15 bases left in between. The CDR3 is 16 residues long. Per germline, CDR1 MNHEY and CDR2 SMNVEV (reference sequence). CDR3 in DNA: TGTGCCAGCAGTTTTTCGCGGGGCCGCGCCACAGATACGCAGTATTTT. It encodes CASSFSRGRATDTQYF.

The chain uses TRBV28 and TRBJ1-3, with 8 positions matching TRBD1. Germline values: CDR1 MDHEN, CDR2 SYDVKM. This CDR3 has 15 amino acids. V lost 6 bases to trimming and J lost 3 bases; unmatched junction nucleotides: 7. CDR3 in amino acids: CASRSQGAFGNTIYF. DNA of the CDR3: TGTGCCAGCAGATCCCAGGGGGCGTTTGGAAACACCATATATTTT.

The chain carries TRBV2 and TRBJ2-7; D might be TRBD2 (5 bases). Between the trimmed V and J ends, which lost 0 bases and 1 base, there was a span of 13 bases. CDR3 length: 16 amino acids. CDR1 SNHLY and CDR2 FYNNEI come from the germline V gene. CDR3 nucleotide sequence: TGTGCCAGCAGTGAAGCACCAATAGGGAGTTCCTACGAGCAGTACTTC. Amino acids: CASSEAPIGSSYEQYF.

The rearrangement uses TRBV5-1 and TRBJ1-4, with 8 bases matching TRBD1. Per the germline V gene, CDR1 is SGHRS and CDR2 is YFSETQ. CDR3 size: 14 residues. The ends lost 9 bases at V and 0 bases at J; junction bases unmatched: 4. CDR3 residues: CATRQGPTNEKLFF. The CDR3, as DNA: TGCGCCACCAGACAGGGGCCAACTAATGAAAAACTGTTTTTT.